Below are 27 T cell receptor beta chains sequenced from a single sample in a study of technical replicates of blood from a few donors. Clones were read by immunoSEQ multiplex PCR, and TCRdb kept only the in-frame ones, dropping some. The table has about 78,000 clones, around 94% seen once. Input material: T cells isolated from PBMCs. Receptors originate from a human donor in good health.

This chain uses TRBV6-6 with TRBJ2-1; 7 nucleotides align to TRBD1. The J segment lost 7 bases and the V segment lost 7 bases, leaving 13 bases of the junction unmatched. The CDR3 consists of 15 residues. Germline V gene lookup returns CDR1 MNHNY and CDR2 SVGAGI (reference sequence). The CDR3 sequence is CASTDRERGNNEQFF. CDR3 DNA: TGTGCCAGCACCGACAGGGAGAGGGGCAATAATGAGCAGTTCTTC.

The rearrangement uses TRBV9 and TRBJ1-2, with TRBD1 matching over 9 bases. The CDR3 contains 14 residues. The V and J ends lost 0 bases and 6 bases, in that order; junction bases with no gene match: 3. Germline values: CDR1 SGDLS, CDR2 YYNGEE. The CDR3 DNA sequence: TGTGCCAGCAGCGTAGGTGGGACAGGGCATGGCTACACCTTC. Translating gives CASSVGGTGHGYTF. Supplemented by reference TRBV9 and TRBJ1-2, the full variable domain reads DSGVTQTPKHLITATGQRVTLRCSPRSGDLSVYWYQQSLDQGLQFLIQYYNGEERAKGNILERFSAQQFPDLHSELNLSSLELGDSALYFCASSVGGTGHGYTFGSGTRLTVV.

The gene calls are TRBV18 and TRBJ2-1; TRBD2 matches 13 bases. With V trimmed by 5 bases and J by 6 bases, 7 bases remained unmatched. This CDR3 region has 16 residues. Per germline, CDR1 KGHSH and CDR2 LQKENI. CDR3 coding DNA: TGTGCCAGCTCAATCGGACTAGCGGGAGTAGGCAATGAGCAGTTCTTC. This encodes CASSIGLAGVGNEQFF.

The V and J genes are TRBV5-1 and TRBJ2-1; D might be TRBD2 (5 bases). The CDR3 sequence is 15 residues long. V lost 0 bases and J lost 6, with 13 bases in between. In germline, CDR1 is SGHRS, CDR2 YFSETQ. In DNA, the CDR3 is TGCGCCAGCAGCTTGGATAGGACGAGCGGCAATGAGCAGTTCTTC. Translating it yields CASSLDRTSGNEQFF.

The chain links TRBV11-2 to TRBJ2-7; weak D call: TRBD2 (6 bases). V lost 1 base and J lost 6, with 10 bases in between. Germline values: CDR1 SGHAT, CDR2 FQNNGV. This CDR3 spans 13 amino acids. This CDR3 is CASSLVYGGEQYF. CDR3 nucleotides: TGTGCCAGCAGCTTAGTTTACGGGGGCGAGCAGTACTTC.

The chain links TRBV9 to TRBJ2-7, with 8 bases fitting TRBD1. The trim removed 4 bases at V and 2 bases at J, leaving 8 bases unmatched. The germline V gene has CDR1 SGDLS and CDR2 YYNGEE. The CDR3 is made up of 15 amino acids. The CDR3 sequence: CASSNSGGLTYEQYF. The DNA of the CDR3 is TGTGCCAGCAGCAACTCAGGGGGCCTGACCTACGAGCAGTACTTC. Full variable domain (outside the CDR3, taken from reference TRBV9 and TRBJ2-7): DSGVTQTPKHLITATGQRVTLRCSPRSGDLSVYWYQQSLDQGLQFLIQYYNGEERAKGNILERFSAQQFPDLHSELNLSSLELGDSALYFCASSNSGGLTYEQYFGPGTRLTVT.

As for this clone: Its ends do not fully match the called genes, so a read error is possible. The chain carries TRBV30 and TRBJ2-2; weak D call: TRBD2 (5 bases). The CDR3 runs to 11 residues. Germline V CDR1 and CDR2: GTSNPN, SVGIG (reference sequence). CDR3 protein: CAWAHTGELFF. The CDR3 nucleotides are TGTGCCTGGGCCCACACCGGGGAGTTGTTTTTT.

The chain is built from TRBV19 and TRBJ2-2; 10 bases align to TRBD1. Looked up from germline, CDR1 is LNHDA and CDR2 is SQIVND (reference sequence). The CDR3 is 20 residues long. The trim removed 9 bases at V and 6 bases at J, leaving 25 bases unmatched. CDR3 amino acids: CASRRRDRGGGLVSPGELFF. Here the CDR3 DNA reads TGTGCCAGCAGACGCCGGGACAGGGGCGGTGGACTAGTCTCCCCCGGGGAGCTGTTTTTT.

The chain is built from TRBV5-4 and TRBJ1-2, with a weak D call TRBD1 (6 bases). V was trimmed by 4 bases and J by 11 bases, leaving 15 bases between them. Germline V gene data show CDR1 as SGHNT and CDR2 as YYREEE (reference sequence). The CDR3 is made up of 12 amino acids. The CDR3 DNA is TGTGCCAGCAGCCTCCGGGACACTCATTACACCTTC. This codes for CASSLRDTHYTF.

The chain recombines TRBV4-2 with TRBJ2-1, with D maybe TRBD1 (5 bases). The CDR3 covers 14 residues. Per the germline V gene, CDR1 is LGHNA and CDR2 is YNFKEQ. V shed 7 bases and J shed 9 bases, with 19 bases lying between them. This CDR3 is CASTQKAQGIEQFF. In DNA form, the CDR3 reads TGTGCCAGCACCCAGAAAGCCCAGGGAATTGAGCAGTTCTTC.

This chain uses TRBV10-3 with TRBJ1-1, with no clear D. V was trimmed by 1 base and J by 5 bases, leaving 11 bases between them. CDR1 and CDR2 from the germline V gene are ENHRY and SYGVKD. The CDR3 runs 14 residues. The CDR3 here is CAISEFEQRTEAFF. The CDR3, as DNA: TGTGCCATCAGTGAGTTCGAACAGAGAACTGAAGCTTTCTTT.

The chain carries TRBV7-9 and TRBJ2-1; a possible D gene is TRBD1 (6 bases). Per germline, CDR1 SEHNR and CDR2 FQNEAQ (reference sequence). Trimming removed 5 bases from V and 3 bases from J, with 17 bases in between. CDR3 length equals 16 residues. The CDR3 loop reads CASSDPGQGNYNEQFF. In DNA, the CDR3 is TGTGCCAGCAGCGATCCGGGACAAGGGAACTACAATGAGCAGTTCTTC.

The chain recombines TRBV6-5 with TRBJ1-2; possible D gene TRBD1, 6 bases. CDR1 and CDR2 (germline): MNHEY, SVGAGI. V lost 5 bases and J 8 bases, leaving 15 bases between the germline ends. This CDR3 has 13 amino acids. This chain's CDR3 is CASSQGTLGGYTF. The CDR3 region has the DNA TGTGCCAGCAGTCAAGGGACATTGGGAGGCTACACCTTC.

This chain links TRBV18 with TRBJ2-1; 10 nucleotides match TRBD1. V dropped 8 bases and J dropped 8; count of bases not matched to a gene: 12. Germline CDR1 reads KGHSH; CDR2 reads LQKENI. This CDR3 is 15 amino acids long. The CDR3 DNA sequence: TGTGCCAGCAGTACGGGACAGGGGATACTTTATGAGCAGTTCTTC. Translating it yields CASSTGQGILYEQFF.

The genes are TRBV13 and TRBJ1-1, with D uncertain. Germline V gene data show CDR1 as PRHDT and CDR2 as FYEKMQ (reference sequence). With 0 bases removed from V and 2 bases from J, the gap between germline ends came to 7 bases. The CDR3 has 14 amino acids. The CDR3 sequence is CASSLGPGNTEAFF. Written as DNA, the CDR3 is TGTGCCAGCAGCTTAGGCCCGGGAAACACTGAAGCTTTCTTT.

V usage is TRBV21-1 and J usage is TRBJ1-4. TRBV21-1 is assigned pseudogene status. The CDR3 contains 13 residues. CDR3 amino acids: CASSKTDYEKLFF. The CDR3, as DNA: TGTGCCAGCAGCAAGACTGACTACGAAAAACTGTTTTTT.

The J gene is TRBJ1-1, the V gene TRBV28, with D possibly being TRBD1 (6 bases). Germline lookup yields CDR1 MDHEN and CDR2 SYDVKM. V lost 6 bases and J 5 bases, leaving 10 bases between the germline ends. This CDR3 region has 12 residues. The CDR3 DNA reads TGTGCCAGCAGCGAGGGGGTAACTGAAGCTTTCTTT. Residues: CASSEGVTEAFF.

The rearrangement links TRBV11-3 to TRBJ2-7; 7 nucleotides line up with TRBD1. After removal of 4 bases from V and 2 bases from J, the junction contained 8 bases not matched to a gene. CDR1 SGHNT and CDR2 YENEEA come from the germline V gene. The CDR3 runs 15 residues. Written as DNA, the CDR3 is TGTGCCAGCAGCTCGTACCAGGGGGATCCCTACGAGCAGTACTTC. Its translation: CASSSYQGDPYEQYF.

The rearrangement joins TRBV7-2 to TRBJ2-4, with a tentative D call TRBD1 (5 bases). The CDR3 spans 13 residues. Per germline, CDR1 SGHTA and CDR2 FQGNSA. V shed 4 bases and J shed 10 bases, with 14 bases lying between them. The CDR3 sequence is CASSSAVGRIQYF. In DNA form, the CDR3 reads TGTGCCAGCAGCTCCGCGGTGGGGCGTATTCAGTACTTC.

This chain uses TRBV29-1 with TRBJ2-5; D perhaps matches TRBD1 (5 bases). V was pared by 6 bases and J by 2 bases, with 7 bases between. The germline V gene has CDR1 SQVTM and CDR2 ANQGSEA. CDR3 length: 11 residues. CDR3 sequence (DNA): TGCAGCGTGCAGGGTCAAGAGACCCAGTACTTC. Amino acid sequence: CSVQGQETQYF.

The chain links TRBV11-2 to TRBJ1-5; the D is unclear. The CDR3 is 13 amino acids. Looked up from germline, CDR1 is SGHAT and CDR2 is FQNNGV. V lost 2 bases, J lost 6 bases, and 8 bases lay in between. The CDR3, as DNA: TGTGCCAGCAGCTTATTTACGAGTCAGCCCCAGCATTTT. It translates to CASSLFTSQPQHF.

This rearrangement joins TRBV5-1 to TRBJ2-1; D possibly corresponds to TRBD2 (5 bases). This CDR3 spans 16 amino acids. The germline CDR1 and CDR2 sequences are SGHRS and YFSETQ. V was cut by 0 bases and J by 8 bases, with 18 bases left in between. The CDR3 here is CASSLARATNDDEQFF. As DNA, the CDR3 is TGCGCCAGCAGCTTGGCCCGCGCGACTAACGACGATGAGCAGTTCTTC.

This chain joins TRBV5-8 and TRBJ1-1; D remains ambiguous. From germline, CDR1 is SGHTS and CDR2 YDEGEE. The CDR3 is made up of 10 amino acids. V was trimmed by 0 bases and J by 10 bases, leaving 4 bases between them. The CDR3 loop is CASSLAIAFF. Here the CDR3 DNA reads TGTGCCAGCAGCTTGGCCATAGCTTTCTTT.

The CDR3 loop reads CASGALNGANVLTF. For the CDR3, the DNA is TGTGCCAGCGGAGCTCTGAATGGGGCCAACGTCCTGACTTTC. The V and J genes are TRBV27 and TRBJ2-6; no definite D call. V was cut by 8 bases and J by 3 bases, with 11 bases left in between. CDR1 MNHEY and CDR2 SMNVEV come from the germline V gene (reference sequence). The CDR3 totals 14 residues.

The chain links TRBV5-6 to TRBJ1-5; 7 bases align to TRBD1. V dropped 2 bases and J dropped 3; count of bases not matched to a gene: 5. The V gene's germline CDR1 is SGHDT and CDR2 YYEEEE. This CDR3 has 15 residues. The CDR3 region is CASSFRDRDNQPQHF. As DNA, the CDR3 is TGTGCCAGCAGCTTCCGGGACAGAGACAATCAGCCCCAGCATTTT.

The chain uses TRBV7-2 and TRBJ1-5; possible D gene TRBD1, 6 bases. This CDR3 is 14 amino acids long. The V end lost 4 bases, the J end lost 7 bases, and 14 bases lay between the germline ends. CDR1 SGHTA and CDR2 FQGNSA come from the germline V gene. CDR3 protein: CASSSLQGGQPQHF. CDR3 sequence (DNA): TGTGCCAGCAGCTCACTACAGGGTGGACAGCCCCAGCATTTT.

The chain combines TRBV6-6 with TRBJ2-1; D perhaps matches TRBD2 (5 bases). V gave up 2 bases and J gave up 7 bases, with 12 bases separating them. Germline V gene data show CDR1 as MNHNY and CDR2 as SVGAGI (reference sequence). The CDR3 is 14 amino acids. The CDR3 bases are TGTGCCAGCAGTTACACTCCGACGGGGAATGAGCAGTTCTTC. Translation gives CASSYTPTGNEQFF.